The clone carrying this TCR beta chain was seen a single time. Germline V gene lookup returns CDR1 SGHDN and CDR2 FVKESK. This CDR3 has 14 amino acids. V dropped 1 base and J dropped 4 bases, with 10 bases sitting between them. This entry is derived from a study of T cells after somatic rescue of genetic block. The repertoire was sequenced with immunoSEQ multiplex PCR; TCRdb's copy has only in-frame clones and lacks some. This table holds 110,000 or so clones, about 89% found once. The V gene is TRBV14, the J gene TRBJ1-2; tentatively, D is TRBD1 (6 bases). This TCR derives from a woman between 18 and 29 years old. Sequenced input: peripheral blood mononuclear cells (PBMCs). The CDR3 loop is CASSQVTGFYGYTF. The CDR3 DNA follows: TGTGCCAGCAGCCAAGTTACAGGGTTCTATGGCTACACCTTC.